This passage covers 27 T cell receptor beta chains from one sample sequenced in a study of response to subunit inactivated influenza vaccine. A single record per CDR3 protein comes from TCRdb applying MiXCR to the RT-PCR reads. The data show a few hundred thousand distinct CDR3 sequences, 20% to 25% seen once. The sample in question was PBMCs from blood, obtained around 22 months after vaccination. Receptors were obtained from a man aged 50 to 75 who received an inactivated influenza vaccine.

The chain couples TRBV6-2 or TRBV6-3 to TRBJ1-3, with a tentative D call TRBD1 (6 bases). Germline V lookup: CDR1 MNHEY, CDR2 SVGEGT. Trimming took 7 bases from V and 0 from J, leaving 13 bases between them. CDR3 length: 15 amino acids. The CDR3 sequence: CASTVDRSSGNTIYF. DNA for the CDR3: TGTGCCAGCACCGTAGACAGGAGCTCTGGAAACACCATATATTTT.

The rearrangement uses TRBV5-1 and TRBJ1-4; D gene ambiguous. CDR1 SGHRS and CDR2 YFSETQ come from the germline V gene. The CDR3 is 15 residues long. Trimming cost V 0 bases and J 8 bases, with 14 bases left between them. In DNA form, the CDR3 reads TGCGCCAGCAGCTTGGCCGGCCAGTCTAGCGAAAAACTGTTTTTT. It translates to CASSLAGQSSEKLFF.

This chain connects TRBV10-2 to TRBJ1-2; possible D gene TRBD1, 6 bases. V was trimmed by 5 bases and J by 4 bases, leaving 11 bases between them. This CDR3 has 13 residues. CDR1 and CDR2 (germline): WSHSY, SAAADI. The CDR3 DNA reads as TGCGCCAGCAGTCAGGGGCGCGTCTATGGCTACACCTTC. Its protein product is CASSQGRVYGYTF.

The chain has TRBV7-9 and TRBJ1-2; no reliable D call. The V gene's germline CDR1 is SEHNR and CDR2 FQNEAQ (reference sequence). Trimming shortened V by 4 bases and J by 6 bases, and 12 bases separated the two germline ends. The CDR3 extends over 13 amino acids. As DNA, the CDR3 is TGTGCCAGCAGCTATTCCGGGAAGGATGGCTACACCTTC. Protein product: CASSYSGKDGYTF.

This clonotype was seen at least ten times. The chain is built from TRBV5-5 and TRBJ1-2; D is ambiguous. The CDR3 contains 15 residues. V lost 0 bases to trimming and J lost 1 base, with 10 bases between them. Germline V gene data show CDR1 as SGHKS and CDR2 as YYEKEE (reference sequence). Written as DNA, the CDR3 is TGTGCCAGCAGCTTGGCCGTTTGGGATAACTATGGCTACACCTTC. Translation: CASSLAVWDNYGYTF.

V usage is TRBV3-1 and J usage is TRBJ2-2; D possibly corresponds to TRBD1 (5 bases). The V end lost 1 base, the J end lost 6 bases, and 12 bases lay between the germline ends. There are 15 residues in the CDR3. CDR1 LGHDT and CDR2 YNNKEL come from the germline V gene (reference sequence). The CDR3 region is CASSQVGGASGELFF. Written as DNA, the CDR3 is TGTGCCAGCAGCCAAGTAGGTGGGGCGTCCGGGGAGCTGTTTTTT.

The chain couples TRBV5-6 to TRBJ2-5; D remains ambiguous. V dropped 1 base and J dropped 5 bases, with 9 bases sitting between them. CDR1 is SGHDT and CDR2 is YYEEEE in the germline V gene. The CDR3 runs to 13 residues. CDR3 loop: CASSLISLETQYF. CDR3 nucleotide sequence: TGTGCCAGCAGCTTGATTTCTTTGGAGACCCAGTACTTC.

This clonotype was observed a handful of times. The V gene is TRBV2, the J gene TRBJ1-6, with 8 bases aligning to TRBD1. The CDR3 covers 15 residues. The V gene's germline CDR1 is SNHLY and CDR2 FYNNEI. V lost 8 bases to trimming and J lost 7 bases; unmatched junction nucleotides: 10. CDR3 bases: TGTGCCAGCGGTACACAGGGGGGAATAAATTCACCCCTCCACTTT. Its translation is CASGTQGGINSPLHF.

This rearrangement joins TRBV11-2 to TRBJ2-3; 7 nucleotides align to TRBD1. Germline lookup yields CDR1 SGHAT and CDR2 FQNNGV. The CDR3 loop spans 16 amino acids. The V gene end was trimmed by 1 base and the J gene end by 2 bases; junction bases not matched to a gene: 6. The CDR3 sequence: CASSLAGQLNTDTQYF. The CDR3 coding sequence is TGTGCCAGCAGCTTAGCGGGACAGCTCAACACAGATACGCAGTATTTT.

The rearrangement joins TRBV4-1 to TRBJ2-7; tentatively, D is TRBD2 (5 bases). The V and J ends lost 4 bases and 5 bases respectively, with 12 bases between them. The germline V gene encodes CDR1 MGHRA and CDR2 YSYEKL. This CDR3 contains 13 residues. As DNA, the CDR3 is TGCGCCAGCAGCCGGACTGTACCCAACGAGCAGTACTTC. Amino acid sequence: CASSRTVPNEQYF.

The chain's CDR3 is CASSGTGYQPQHF. DNA of the CDR3: TGTGCCAGCAGTGGGACAGGGTATCAGCCCCAGCATTTT. The chain links TRBV2 to TRBJ1-5, with 8 bases fitting TRBD1. V shed 4 bases, J shed 5 bases, and the junction held 1 base outside the gene matches. CDR1 is SNHLY, CDR2 FYNNEI, per germline. The CDR3 extends over 13 amino acids. Using reference TRBV2 and TRBJ1-5 for the parts outside the CDR3, the full variable domain is EPEVTQTPSHQVTQMGQEVILRCVPISNHLYFYWYRQILGQKVEFLVSFYNNEISEKSEIFDDQFSVERPDGSNFTLKIRSTKLEDSAMYFCASSGTGYQPQHFGDGTRLSIL.

This chain uses TRBV4-1 with TRBJ1-2; 7 bases map to TRBD1. CDR1 is MGHRA, CDR2 YSYEKL, per germline. CDR3 length: 15 amino acids. Trimming removed 1 base from V and 0 bases from J; junction bases left unmatched: 2. The CDR3 loop is CASSQAGGANYGYTF. CDR3 bases: TGCGCCAGCAGCCAAGCAGGGGGGGCTAACTATGGCTACACCTTC.

This clonotype was counted only a few times. The chain uses TRBV5-1 and TRBJ2-5; D gene ambiguous. Germline V gives CDR1 SGHRS, CDR2 YFSETQ. Trimming took 1 base from V and 7 from J, leaving 11 bases between them. This CDR3 is built from 13 residues. The CDR3 protein is CASSLLVYGTQYF. DNA of the CDR3: TGCGCCAGCAGCTTGCTGGTTTACGGGACCCAGTACTTC.

This clonotype appeared many times. The chain combines TRBV5-1 with TRBJ2-7; 9 nucleotides match TRBD2. CDR1 and CDR2 (germline): SGHRS, YFSETQ. Unmatched junction bases numbered 9, after V lost 7 bases and J lost 4 bases. This CDR3 has 14 amino acids. CDR3 sequence: CASRPFAGGYEQYF. CDR3 coding DNA: TGCGCCAGCCGACCATTCGCGGGAGGGTACGAGCAGTACTTC.

In its sample, this clonotype was seen many times. This chain links TRBV5-6 with TRBJ1-1; D call uncertain. Germline-derived CDR1 and CDR2 are SGHDT and YYEEEE. V was clipped by 5 bases and J by 1 base, with 9 bases between them. The CDR3 is 13 residues long. The CDR3 DNA sequence: TGTGCCAGCAGGGGTATCGCGAACACTGAAGCTTTCTTT. It codes for CASRGIANTEAFF.

V and J are TRBV7-2 and TRBJ1-1, with 9 bases matching TRBD1. The germline V gene has CDR1 SGHTA and CDR2 FQGNSA. This CDR3 has 14 amino acids. V was pared by 5 bases and J by 5 bases, with 6 bases of the junction left unmatched. The CDR3 DNA sequence: TGTGCCAGCAGCCCAGGACAGGGGTGGACTGAAGCTTTCTTT. Its translation is CASSPGQGWTEAFF.

This chain uses TRBV30 with TRBJ1-3; D is ambiguous. V dropped 4 bases and J dropped 0 bases, with 7 bases sitting between them. The CDR3 runs to 13 residues. Germline V CDR1 and CDR2: GTSNPN, SVGIG (reference sequence). CDR3 bases: TGTGCCTGGACTAGGAACTCTGGAAACACCATATATTTT. Translation gives CAWTRNSGNTIYF.

The sample holds a few counts of this clonotype. This chain connects TRBV5-6 to TRBJ1-5; D ambiguous. The length of the CDR3 is 13 residues. Trimming stripped 0 bases from V and 6 bases from J, with 7 bases between. The germline gives CDR1 SGHDT, CDR2 YYEEEE. The CDR3 sequence: CASSLVQSQPQHF. CDR3 nucleotide sequence: TGTGCCAGCAGCTTGGTTCAGAGTCAGCCCCAGCATTTT.

J is TRBJ2-3 and V is TRBV20-1; TRBD2 matches 12 bases. Germline CDR1 is DFQATT and CDR2 is SNEGSKA (reference sequence). The ends lost 6 bases at V and 3 bases at J; junction bases unmatched: 7. This CDR3 has 15 amino acids. In DNA form, the CDR3 reads TGCAGTGCCCACCCGACTAGCGGGGGAACAGATACGCAGTATTTT. Encoded protein: CSAHPTSGGTDTQYF.

This clonotype came up a few times. This chain uses TRBV15 with TRBJ2-7; D might be TRBD2 (5 bases). The CDR3 is made up of 16 amino acids. Germline CDR1 reads LNHNV; CDR2 reads YYDKDF (reference sequence). The germline V and J ends were trimmed by 5 bases and 2 bases, with 19 bases remaining between them. This CDR3 reads CATSSPSEGVAYEQYF. CDR3 bases: TGTGCCACCAGCTCTCCCTCAGAGGGAGTAGCCTACGAGCAGTACTTC.

This clonotype has only a few counts. CDR3 DNA: TGCGCCAGCGATAGCGGGGGCCGCACAGATACGCAGTATTTT. Its translation is CASDSGGRTDTQYF. The V gene is TRBV5-1, the J gene TRBJ2-3; 9 bases line up with TRBD2. Looked up from germline, CDR1 is SGHRS and CDR2 is YFSETQ. The CDR3 totals 14 residues. Germline trimming cut 7 bases from V and 1 base from J; bases unmatched to any gene: 4.

This clonotype was seen many times. V is TRBV20-1 and J is TRBJ1-6; D remains unclear. V lost 1 base and J 7 bases, leaving 14 bases between the germline ends. The CDR3 runs to 15 residues. Germline V gene sequence: CDR1 DFQATT, CDR2 SNEGSKA (reference sequence). CDR3 sequence reads: CSARVGGFGNSPLHF. The CDR3 DNA reads TGCAGTGCTAGAGTGGGAGGGTTCGGCAATTCACCCCTCCACTTT.

The CDR3 region has the DNA TGTGCCAGCAGTCCCAATGATTTAATTGGCTACACCTTC. Encoded protein: CASSPNDLIGYTF. The rearrangement joins TRBV12-3 or TRBV12-4 to TRBJ1-2; D gene uncertain. Deletions cut 5 bases from V and 7 bases from J, with 14 bases between. The CDR3 contains 13 residues.

This clonotype has at least ten counts. The chain employs TRBV6-5 and TRBJ1-5; D remains ambiguous. Per germline, CDR1 MNHEY and CDR2 SVGAGI. The CDR3 consists of 13 residues. Trimming shortened V by 2 bases and J by 4 bases, and 6 bases separated the two germline ends. CDR3 protein: CASSYAGNQPQHF. As DNA, the CDR3 is TGTGCCAGCAGTTACGCGGGTAATCAGCCCCAGCATTTT.

This clonotype was observed at least ten times. The chain carries TRBV20-1 and TRBJ2-1, with D perhaps matching TRBD1 (6 bases). CDR1 is DFQATT, CDR2 SNEGSKA, per germline (reference sequence). The germline V and J ends were trimmed by 0 bases and 8 bases, with 23 bases remaining between them. The CDR3 is made up of 17 amino acids. The CDR3 DNA follows: TGCAGTGCTAGAGATCATCGGGACAAAAAGTTGGTCCATGAGCAGTTCTTC. This codes for CSARDHRDKKLVHEQFF.

This clonotype was detected a few times. This chain uses TRBV7-2 with TRBJ2-3; D might be TRBD2 (6 bases). This CDR3 comprises 15 residues. V lost 4 bases and J lost 7, with 18 bases in between. The germline V gene has CDR1 SGHTA and CDR2 FQGNSA. Written as DNA, the CDR3 is TGTGCCAGCAGCTCCACCCGGGGCGGGACGAATACGCAGTATTTT. Its protein is CASSSTRGGTNTQYF.

This clonotype was counted a few times. The chain employs TRBV7-8 and TRBJ2-1, with 7 positions matching TRBD2. V gave up 0 bases and J gave up 3 bases; unmatched junction bases: 5. Germline CDR1 and CDR2: SGHVS and FQNEAQ. The CDR3 is 16 residues long. The CDR3 is CASSLAGGSVYNEQFF. The CDR3 DNA sequence: TGTGCCAGCAGCTTAGCGGGCGGGAGCGTCTACAATGAGCAGTTCTTC.